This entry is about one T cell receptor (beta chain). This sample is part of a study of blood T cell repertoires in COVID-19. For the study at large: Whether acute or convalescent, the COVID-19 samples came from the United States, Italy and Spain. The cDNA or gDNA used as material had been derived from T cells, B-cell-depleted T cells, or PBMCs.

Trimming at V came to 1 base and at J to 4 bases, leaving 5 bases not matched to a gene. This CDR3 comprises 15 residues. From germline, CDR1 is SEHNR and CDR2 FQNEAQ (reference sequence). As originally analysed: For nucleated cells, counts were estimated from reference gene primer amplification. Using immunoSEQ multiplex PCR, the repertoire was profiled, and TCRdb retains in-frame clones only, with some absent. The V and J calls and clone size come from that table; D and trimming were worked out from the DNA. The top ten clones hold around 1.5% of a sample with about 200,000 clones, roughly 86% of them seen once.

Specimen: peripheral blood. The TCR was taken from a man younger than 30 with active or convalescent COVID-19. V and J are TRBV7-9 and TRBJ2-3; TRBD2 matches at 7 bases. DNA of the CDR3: TGTGCCAGCAGCTTAGGATACCGGGGGGCAGATACGCAGTATTTT. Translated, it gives CASSLGYRGADTQYF.